The rows below give T cell receptor beta chains drawn from one sample of a study of T cells in localized non-small cell lung cancer. Profiled with immunoSEQ multiplex PCR; TCRdb holds only in-frame clones, not every one. The data show around 40,000 clones, around 83% seen once. Sequenced here: PBMCs, sampled before any cancer treatment. These receptors originate from a man between 40 and 70 years old with stage II lung adenocarcinoma. CDR3s include the opening cysteine and the closing phenylalanine or tryptophan. The D gene is left open where the match is weak. A clone size is listed for some rows: how often the clone was seen (once, few, many), or a class if it is expanded.

CASTLRDPSSYEQYF | TGTGCCAGCACTCTTAGGGATCCGAGCTCCTACGAGCAGTACTTC | TRBJ2-7 | TRBV7-9 | - | 15 | -
CASSITGGLSDTQYF | TGTGCCAGCAGTATCACAGGGGGCTTATCCGATACGCAGTATTTT | TRBJ2-3 | TRBV6-1 | TRBD1 | 15 | -
CASSFMIRTSGRTDTQYF | TGTGCCAGCAGTTTTATGATTCGGACTAGCGGGAGAACAGATACGCAGTATTTT | TRBJ2-3 | TRBV27 | TRBD2 | 18 | -
CASSWSSGRDEQYF | TGTGCCAGCAGTTGGAGTAGCGGGAGAGACGAGCAGTACTTC | TRBJ2-7 | TRBV6-5 | TRBD2 | 14 | -
CASRGTYYEQYF | TGTGCCAGCCGTGGGACCTACTACGAGCAGTACTTC | TRBJ2-7 | TRBV2 | - | 12 | -
CASSQDFRQFNQPQHF | TGCGCCAGCAGCCAAGATTTTAGGCAGTTCAATCAGCCCCAGCATTTT | TRBJ1-5 | TRBV4-1 | - | 16 | -
CASSSDRAGNTIYF | TGTGCCAGCAGCTCGGACAGGGCAGGAAACACCATATATTTT | TRBJ1-3 | TRBV7-2 | TRBD1 | 14 | once
CASSPGQGSQPQHF | TGTGCCAGCAGCCCCGGGCAGGGGAGCCAGCCCCAGCATTTT | TRBJ1-5 | TRBV7-2 | - | 14 | -
CASSLVDRVGTCNEQFF | TGTGCCAGCAGCTTGGTTGACAGGGTAGGAACCTGCAATGAGCAGTTCTTC | TRBJ2-1 | TRBV5-6 | TRBD1 | 17 | -
CASSLELDWRSNEQFF | TGCGCCAGCAGCTTGGAGTTGGACTGGCGTTCGAATGAGCAGTTCTTC | TRBJ2-1 | TRBV5-1 | - | 16 | -
CAISGGQGAYEQYF | TGTGCCATCAGTGGGGGCCAGGGGGCTTACGAGCAGTACTTC | TRBJ2-7 | TRBV10-3 | TRBD1 | 14 | -
CASVLRGNEKLFF | TGTGCCAGTGTCCTGAGGGGTAATGAAAAACTGTTTTTT | TRBJ1-4 | TRBV28 | - | 13 | -
CAWEGQGGPYEQYF | TGTGCCTGGGAGGGACAGGGGGGCCCCTACGAGCAGTACTTC | TRBJ2-7 | TRBV30 | TRBD1 | 14 | once
CASRPRQGVGGETQYF | TGCGCCAGCAGACCCCGACAGGGAGTGGGCGGAGAGACCCAGTACTTC | TRBJ2-5 | TRBV5-1 | TRBD1 | 16 | -
CSVEIGSYNEQFF | TGCAGCGTTGAGATTGGCTCCTACAATGAGCAGTTCTTC | TRBJ2-1 | TRBV29-1 | - | 13 | -
CASSDITSGSGSYEQYF | TGTGCCAGCAGCGACATCACTAGCGGGAGTGGTTCCTACGAGCAGTACTTC | TRBJ2-7 | TRBV7-8 | TRBD2 | 17 | -
CASSLRPALYGYTF | TGTGCCAGCAGTTTACGCCCAGCGCTCTATGGCTACACCTTC | TRBJ1-2 | TRBV27 | - | 14 | few
CASSRRGTGINEQFF | TGTGCCAGCAGTAGGCGGGGAACAGGGATCAATGAGCAGTTCTTC | TRBJ2-1 | TRBV6-6 | - | 15 | few
CASSLPGGLGNSPLHF | TGTGCCAGCAGCTTGCCTGGGGGGCTTGGTAATTCACCCCTCCACTTT | TRBJ1-6 | TRBV5-6 | - | 16 | -
CASSFKAGESYNEQFF | TGCGCCAGCAGCTTCAAAGCGGGAGAGTCCTACAATGAGCAGTTCTTC | TRBJ2-1 | TRBV5-1 | TRBD2 | 16 | -
CATSLRTSGSQETQYF | TGTGCCACCAGCCTCCGGACTAGCGGGAGCCAAGAGACCCAGTACTTC | TRBJ2-5 | TRBV15 | TRBD2 | 16 | -
CASSLVKTGPGANVLTF | TGTGCCAGCAGCTTGGTTAAGACAGGTCCTGGGGCCAACGTCCTGACTTTC | TRBJ2-6 | TRBV5-6 | - | 17 | -
CASSLARGKDTQYF | TGTGCCAGCAGCTTGGCCCGAGGGAAAGATACGCAGTATTTT | TRBJ2-3 | TRBV5-5 | - | 14 | -
CASSRTGPMNTEAFF | TGTGCCAGTAGTCGGACAGGCCCTATGAACACTGAAGCTTTCTTT | TRBJ1-1 | TRBV19 | TRBD1 | 15 | -
CASSGGGNEQFF | TGTGCCAGCAGTGGAGGTGGCAATGAGCAGTTCTTC | TRBJ2-1 | TRBV7-2 | - | 12 | -
CASSRTSFPYEQYF | TGTGCCAGCAGTCGGACTAGCTTCCCCTACGAGCAGTACTTC | TRBJ2-7 | TRBV21-1 | - | 14 | -
CASSLQAPNGYTF | TGTGCCAGCAGCTTACAGGCCCCAAATGGCTACACCTTC | TRBJ1-2 | TRBV7-9 | - | 13 | -
CATQEDLRTGELFF | TGTGCCACCCAGGAGGATTTAAGAACCGGGGAGCTGTTTTTT | TRBJ2-2 | TRBV19 | - | 14 | -
CASSPGTGGMGTQYF | TGTGCCAGCAGTCCCGGGACAGGGGGAATGGGAACCCAGTACTTC | TRBJ2-5 | TRBV27 | TRBD1 | 15 | -
CASSQDRGQGRRFSYNEQFF | TGTGCCAGCAGCCAAGATAGGGGACAGGGGAGGCGATTTTCCTACAATGAGCAGTTCTTC | TRBJ2-1 | TRBV14 | TRBD1 | 20 | -
CASSQGRAKQYF | TGTGCCAGCAGCCAAGGGCGAGCTAAGCAGTACTTC | TRBJ2-7 | TRBV14 | - | 12 | few
CASSELGQLNNSPLHF | TGTGCCAGCAGTGAACTGGGACAGTTAAATAATTCACCCCTCCACTTT | TRBJ1-6 | TRBV2 | TRBD1 | 16 | -
CASSDPGLYYEQYF | TGTGCCAGCAGCGACCCGGGACTTTACTACGAGCAGTACTTC | TRBJ2-7 | TRBV2 | - | 14 | -
CASSFGGGVETQYF | TGTGCCAGCAGCTTTGGCGGGGGCGTAGAGACCCAGTACTTC | TRBJ2-5 | TRBV7-9 | - | 14 | -
CASSLGAGGYEAFF | TGTGCCAGCAGCTTAGGGGCAGGGGGCTATGAAGCTTTCTTT | TRBJ1-1 | TRBV7-2 | TRBD1 | 14 | -
CASSFAGSSYNEQFF | TGTGCCAGCAGTTTCGCGGGAAGCTCCTACAATGAGCAGTTCTTC | TRBJ2-1 | TRBV27 | - | 15 | few
CASSAGGSNTGELFF | TGTGCCAGCAGTGCAGGGGGCTCGAACACCGGGGAGCTGTTTTTT | TRBJ2-2 | TRBV7-3 | TRBD1 | 15 | -
CASSVGLAGINEQFF | TGTGCCAGTAGTGTGGGACTAGCGGGAATCAATGAGCAGTTCTTC | TRBJ2-1 | TRBV19 | TRBD2 | 15 | -
CASSSGQGSSGANVLTF | TGCGCCAGCAGCTCGGGACAGGGAAGCTCTGGGGCCAACGTCCTGACTTTC | TRBJ2-6 | TRBV5-1 | TRBD1 | 17 | -
CASSGGGGQETQYF | TGTGCCAGCAGTGGGGGAGGAGGACAAGAGACCCAGTACTTC | TRBJ2-5 | TRBV25-1 | - | 14 | once
CASSLMTSGTDTQYF | TGTGCCAGCAGTCTGATGACTAGCGGAACAGATACGCAGTATTTT | TRBJ2-3 | TRBV28 | TRBD2 | 15 | -
CASSLPGVLNTEAFF | TGTGCCAGCAGCTTACCAGGGGTTCTGAACACTGAAGCTTTCTTT | TRBJ1-1 | TRBV7-8 | - | 15 | -
CASNYKGNTDTQYF | TGTGCCAGCAACTATAAGGGGAACACAGATACGCAGTATTTT | TRBJ2-3 | TRBV2 | - | 14 | -
CAISEPQGSHNSPLHF | TGTGCCATCAGTGAGCCCCAGGGGAGTCATAATTCACCCCTCCACTTT | TRBJ1-6 | TRBV10-3 | - | 16 | -
CAWSRGSWDEAFF | TGTGCCTGGAGCAGGGGATCGTGGGATGAAGCTTTCTTT | TRBJ1-1 | TRBV30 | - | 13 | -
CASRDRGQPQHF | TGTGCCAGTAGGGACCGAGGACAGCCCCAGCATTTT | TRBJ1-5 | TRBV19 | - | 12 | -
CASSWKGADNSPLHF | TGTGCCAGCAGTTGGAAGGGGGCGGATAATTCACCCCTCCACTTT | TRBJ1-6 | TRBV6-1 | TRBD1 | 15 | -
CASSIKGTGHQPQHF | TGTGCCAGTAGTATAAAAGGGACAGGGCATCAGCCCCAGCATTTT | TRBJ1-5 | TRBV19 | TRBD1 | 15 | -
CASSLGDYITTDTQYF | TGTGCCAGCAGCTTGGGGGACTATATAACCACAGATACGCAGTATTTT | TRBJ2-3 | TRBV5-6 | TRBD2 | 16 | -
CASSLRTHEQYF | TGTGCCAGCAGTTTACGAACCCACGAGCAGTACTTC | TRBJ2-7 | TRBV28 | - | 12 | -
CASSQQGAGGELFF | TGTGCCAGCAGCCAACAGGGGGCCGGCGGGGAGCTGTTTTTT | TRBJ2-2 | TRBV7-2 | TRBD1 | 14 | -
CASSPTGVDTQYF | TGTGCCAGCAGCCCGACAGGGGTAGATACGCAGTATTTT | TRBJ2-3 | TRBV7-7 | TRBD1 | 13 | -
CATSRDRTSGRRVFF | TGTGCCACCAGCAGAGACCGGACTAGCGGGAGACGAGTGTTCTTC | TRBJ2-1 | TRBV15 | TRBD2 | 15 | once
CAWSVRRGHYGYTF | TGTGCCTGGAGTGTACGGAGGGGCCACTATGGCTACACCTTC | TRBJ1-2 | TRBV30 | - | 14 | -